The 3 T cell receptor beta chains in this list originate from one sample, sequenced in a study of T cell responses to AZD1222 COVID-19 vaccine. The repertoire was sequenced with immunoSEQ multiplex PCR; TCRdb's copy has only in-frame clones and lacks some. The table includes about 92,000 clones, approximately 86% detected once. Sequenced here: peripheral blood, sampled on day 0 of MenACWY control vaccination. These receptor sequences come from an adult in good health.

The gene calls are TRBV3-1 (or the pseudogene TRBV3-2) and TRBJ1-1; D unclear. Germline V gene sequence: CDR1 LGHDT, CDR2 YNNKEL (reference sequence). Trimming took 3 bases from V and 5 from J, leaving 7 bases between them. The CDR3 runs to 12 residues. The CDR3 sequence: CASSQVGTEAFF. CDR3 nucleotides: TGTGCCAGCAGCCAGGTCGGTACTGAAGCTTTCTTT.

The V gene is TRBV30, the J gene TRBJ1-1, with D possibly TRBD1 on 6 matching bases. Trimming took off 4 bases at V and 3 bases at J, with 12 bases between the two ends. CDR1 is GTSNPN, CDR2 SVGIG, per germline (reference sequence). CDR3 length: 13 amino acids. CDR3 in DNA: TGTGCCTGGACCCGGAGGGGGGACACTGAAGCTTTCTTT. Translating it yields CAWTRRGDTEAFF.

The chain joins TRBV6-5 to TRBJ1-1; D gene ambiguous. This CDR3 is built from 15 residues. Looked up from germline, CDR1 is MNHEY and CDR2 is SVGAGI. Trimming took 0 bases from V and 7 from J, leaving 15 bases between them. The CDR3 loop is CASSYSTQAAVEAFF. CDR3 DNA: TGTGCCAGCAGTTACTCGACGCAGGCTGCCGTTGAAGCTTTCTTT.